This T cell receptor beta chain was documented in a study of T cells in localized non-small cell lung cancer. Findings and caveats of the study: The greatest T cell clonality was found in uninvolved adjacent lung (higher than in tumor). Investigators sequenced only a single tumor region, leaving heterogeneity possible. Appearing in adjacent lung were a median about 60 of the top 100 tumor clones.

V dropped 4 bases and J dropped 1 base, with 6 bases sitting between them. The CDR3 has 13 residues. The germline gives CDR1 SGHAT, CDR2 FQNNGV. To note about this clone: The antigen remains undetermined.

Clones were read by immunoSEQ multiplex PCR, and TCRdb kept only the in-frame ones, dropping some. The top ten clones hold roughly 15% of a sample with tens of thousands of clones, roughly 87% of them seen once. The chain combines TRBV11-2 with TRBJ2-3; the D is unclear. Sequenced here: peripheral blood, sampled before any cancer treatment. The sequence came from a man aged 40-75 years with stage I squamous cell lung carcinoma. The CDR3 DNA is TGTGCCAGCAGCTGGGGTGGCACAGATACGCAGTATTTT. It encodes CASSWGGTDTQYF.